What follows are 3 T cell receptor beta chains derived from one specimen sequenced in a study of shared clonotypes between healthy human individuals. CD45RO-negative, CCR7-selected cells formed the naive CD8 fraction, which excluded terminally differentiated effector memory CD45RA+ cells. This table comes from immunoSEQ multiplex PCR, and its TCRdb copy is limited to in-frame clones, with some not included. The table has about 1,800,000 clones, less than 95% seen once. Source material: naive CD8+ T cells sorted from blood. All receptors come from a man younger than 35 in good health.

The chain's CDR3 is CASRRRGANEKLFF. The CDR3 DNA follows: TGTGCCAGCAGGAGAAGGGGGGCGAATGAAAAACTGTTTTTT. This sequence joins TRBV14 and TRBJ1-4; weak D call: TRBD1 (6 bases). Per germline, CDR1 SGHDN and CDR2 FVKESK. V gave up 6 bases and J gave up 5 bases, with 13 bases separating them. CDR3 length: 14 residues.

The V and J genes are TRBV6-5 and TRBJ1-1, with D possibly matching TRBD1 (5 bases). CDR1 MNHEY and CDR2 SVGAGI come from the germline V gene. V gave up 7 bases and J gave up 5 bases, with 17 bases separating them. The CDR3 loop spans 14 amino acids. CDR3 region: CASNFREGWTEAFF. Here the CDR3 DNA reads TGTGCCAGCAACTTCAGGGAGGGTTGGACTGAAGCTTTCTTT.

The CDR3 reads CASRLAGGYTDTQYF. The CDR3 DNA is TGTGCCAGCAGACTAGCGGGAGGCTACACAGATACGCAGTATTTT. The gene calls are TRBV6-5 and TRBJ2-3; 12 bases map to TRBD2. The CDR3 spans 15 residues. Germline V lookup: CDR1 MNHEY, CDR2 SVGAGI. J lost 2 bases, V lost 6 bases, and 3 bases had no gene match.